The clone carrying this T cell receptor beta chain showed up just a few times. Its matching antigen is unknown. The data were taken from a study of neoadjuvant anti-PD-1 for oral cavity cancer. Background on the study: Before surgery, most patients got three to four biweekly 3 mg/kg nivolumab doses. Patients without progression got a fourth dose around day 43.

Repertoires were generated with immunoSEQ multiplex PCR, while TCRdb's copy carries only in-frame clones and drops some. The data hold more than 11,000 clones, with nearly 70% observed a single time. The study, taken as a whole, reports: Higher pretreatment blood Treg/Th17 ratios correlated with higher pretreatment blood and lower post-treatment tumor TCRbeta clonality. With three patients per group, TCR findings need larger cohorts.

The CDR3 sequence is 16 residues long. Per germline, CDR1 SGHRS and CDR2 YFSETQ. Trimming took 4 bases from V and 0 from J, leaving 17 bases between them. Time point in this sample: after neoadjuvant nivolumab, at surgical resection. The rearrangement links TRBV5-1 to TRBJ2-7; D may be TRBD1 or TRBD2 (5 bases each). Sequences were derived from PBMCs, sampled after nivolumab (anti-PD-1) treatment. This TCR came from a person aged 35-80 years with oral cavity squamous cell carcinoma. CDR3 region: CASSPGTAESSYEQYF. CDR3 in DNA: TGCGCCAGCAGCCCGGGGACGGCTGAAAGCTCCTACGAGCAGTACTTC.